This entry lists 23 T cell receptor beta chains sequenced from one sample in a study of T-cell reconstitution after alpha-beta-depleted transplantation in children. Unique molecular identifiers were incorporated into the prepared TCRbeta library. TCRdb used MiXCR to reprocess the PCR reads, holding one entry per CDR3 protein. The data hold some 520,000 distinct CDR3 sequences, with 32% observed a single time. Specimen: PBMCs from the stem cell graft donor, collected from the stem cell graft. The receptors come from a human donor who donated a stem cell graft to a child with aplastic anemia.

The chain joins TRBV7-2 to TRBJ1-2; 9 nucleotides match TRBD1. This CDR3 contains 14 residues. V was clipped by 4 bases and J by 6 bases; unmatched bases: 6. Germline V gene data show CDR1 as SGHTA and CDR2 as FQGNSA. The CDR3 DNA reads TGTGCCAGCAGCTCCCACAGGGGGCTTGATGGCTACACCTTC. It translates to CASSSHRGLDGYTF.

This clonotype appeared a few times. The gene calls are TRBV19 and TRBJ2-1; D not certain. The CDR3 extends over 15 amino acids. Germline V CDR1 and CDR2: LNHDA, SQIVND (reference sequence). The V end was cut by 0 bases, the J end by 3 bases, with 9 bases between. In DNA form, the CDR3 reads TGTGCCAGTAGTATAGATCCGGTTATCTACAATGAGCAGTTCTTC. It specifies CASSIDPVIYNEQFF.

In this sample, this clonotype turned up a few times. For the CDR3, the DNA is TGTGCCAGCAGCGGGGGGCTTGGGACGGGCAATGAGCAGTTCTTC. This codes for CASSGGLGTGNEQFF. V and J are TRBV9 and TRBJ2-1; D may be TRBD1 (6 bases). The CDR3 spans 15 residues. Trimming left V 3 bases short and J 6 bases short, with 16 bases between. Germline V gene lookup returns CDR1 SGDLS and CDR2 YYNGEE.

J is TRBJ1-2 and V is TRBV6-1; D call uncertain. Trimming shortened V by 5 bases and J by 7 bases, and 17 bases separated the two germline ends. CDR1 and CDR2 from the germline V gene are MNHNS and SASEGT. This CDR3 has 14 amino acids. In DNA, the CDR3 is TGTGCCAGCAGTCAACTGGAGGCTGCGGCTGGCTACACCTTC. It translates to CASSQLEAAAGYTF.

This clonotype occurred a few times. V gene TRBV3-1 combines with J gene TRBJ2-3; the match to TRBD1 covers 12 bases. Unmatched junction bases numbered 10, after V lost 5 bases and J lost 4 bases. The CDR3 extends over 17 amino acids. Looked up from germline, CDR1 is LGHDT and CDR2 is YNNKEL (reference sequence). CDR3 nucleotides: TGTGCCAGCAGCGAACCCAGGGGACAGGGGGCGGCAGATACGCAGTATTTT. It specifies CASSEPRGQGAADTQYF.

This chain links TRBV12-3 or TRBV12-4 with TRBJ2-3; 8 nucleotides match TRBD2. CDR3 length: 16 residues. V trimming: 0 bases; J trimming: 5 bases; junction bases outside the gene matches: 7. The CDR3 region has the DNA TGTGCCAGCAGTTTAGCGACGGCGGGAGGTCAAGATACGCAGTATTTT. This gives the protein CASSLATAGGQDTQYF.

The rearrangement uses TRBV18 and TRBJ2-2, with D possibly being TRBD2 (6 bases). The CDR3 has 19 residues. Trimming took off 4 bases at V and 1 base at J, with 22 bases between the two ends. In germline, CDR1 is KGHSH, CDR2 LQKENI. CDR3 nucleotide sequence: TGTGCCAGCTCACGGCCGGGACTGGCTGGGGTATTGAACACCGGGGAGCTGTTTTTT. It yields the protein CASSRPGLAGVLNTGELFF.

The CDR3 protein is CSARDYRGSSYEQYF. Here the CDR3 DNA reads TGCAGTGCTAGAGATTACAGGGGAAGCTCCTACGAGCAGTACTTC. This sequence joins TRBV20-1 and TRBJ2-7; 7 nucleotides line up with TRBD1. Trimming cost V 0 bases and J 0 bases; bases outside gene matches: 5. The CDR3 spans 15 residues. In germline, CDR1 is DFQATT, CDR2 SNEGSKA (reference sequence).

The V call is TRBV5-4, the J call TRBJ1-1, with D possibly TRBD1 on 5 matching bases. This CDR3 comprises 13 residues. V lost 2 bases to trimming and J lost 6 bases, with 11 bases between them. Germline V gene lookup returns CDR1 SGHNT and CDR2 YYREEE (reference sequence). For the CDR3, the DNA is TGTGCCAGCAGCTTCAGGGAGGGAGCTGAAGCTTTCTTT. Residues: CASSFREGAEAFF.

The genes are TRBV5-6 and TRBJ2-2; the D gene could be TRBD1 or TRBD2 (5 bases each). The CDR3 has 13 residues. CDR1 SGHDT and CDR2 YYEEEE come from the germline V gene. V was pared by 3 bases and J by 4 bases, with 7 bases between. CDR3: CASSSGTTGELFF. The CDR3 DNA reads as TGTGCCAGCAGCTCAGGGACCACCGGGGAGCTGTTTTTT.

This clonotype has a handful of counts. The chain carries TRBV5-4 and TRBJ2-2; D may correspond to TRBD1 or TRBD2 (5 bases each). Trimming pared 4 bases from V and 1 base from J, leaving 11 bases between. CDR3 length: 15 residues. The V gene's germline CDR1 is SGHNT and CDR2 YYREEE (reference sequence). The CDR3 is CASSQGTGNTGELFF. CDR3 coding DNA: TGTGCCAGCAGCCAAGGGACGGGGAACACCGGGGAGCTGTTTTTT.

The table lists this clonotype with a few counts. The V gene is TRBV24-1, the J gene TRBJ2-3; tentative D call: TRBD2 (5 bases). The V gene lost 4 bases and the J gene lost 8 bases, with 9 bases spanning the gap. The CDR3 extends over 12 amino acids. From germline, CDR1 is KGHDR and CDR2 SFDVKD. CDR3 in amino acids: CATSEDLTTQYF. The CDR3 nucleotides read TGTGCCACCAGTGAGGACTTGACTACGCAGTATTTT.

The V call is TRBV5-1, the J call TRBJ1-3, with 8 bases matching TRBD1. Trimming cost V 3 bases and J 3 bases; bases outside gene matches: 8. The CDR3 covers 16 residues. CDR1 is SGHRS and CDR2 is YFSETQ in the germline V gene. The DNA of the CDR3 is TGCGCCAGCAGCTCGGCAGGGGGCGCCGATGGAAACACCATATATTTT. Protein sequence: CASSSAGGADGNTIYF.

This clonotype was picked up many times. The chain uses TRBV6-1 and TRBJ1-1; TRBD1 agrees at 7 bases. V trimming: 5 bases; J trimming: 0 bases; junction bases outside the gene matches: 3. This CDR3 spans 14 amino acids. Germline values: CDR1 MNHNS, CDR2 SASEGT. The CDR3 DNA reads as TGTGCCAGCAGTCCGACAGGGATGAACACTGAAGCTTTCTTT. Its translation: CASSPTGMNTEAFF.

The rearrangement links TRBV6-5 to TRBJ2-1; D uncertain. CDR3 length: 14 residues. The germline CDR1 and CDR2 sequences are MNHEY and SVGAGI. Trimming took off 2 bases at V and 8 bases at J, with 13 bases between the two ends. CDR3 sequence (DNA): TGTGCCAGCAGTTACCGTCCCTATCGAGATGAGCAGTTCTTC. This translates into CASSYRPYRDEQFF.

This rearrangement joins TRBV12-3 or TRBV12-4 to TRBJ2-3; 11 nucleotides agree with TRBD1. Trimming took 5 bases from V and 5 from J; bases not matched to a gene: 9. The CDR3 runs 16 residues. CDR3 DNA: TGTGCCAGCAGTCTCGCCGGGACAGGGGGATTAGATACGCAGTATTTT. It encodes CASSLAGTGGLDTQYF.

This clonotype was observed a few times. The gene calls are TRBV12-3 or TRBV12-4 and TRBJ2-7; 15 positions agree with TRBD2. Losses at the gene ends were 5 bases for V and 5 bases for J; bases not matched to a gene: 4. CDR3 length: 15 amino acids. This CDR3 is CASSPGLAGGDEQYF. In DNA, the CDR3 is TGTGCCAGCAGTCCAGGACTAGCGGGAGGGGACGAGCAGTACTTC.

This clonotype was recorded a few times. The J gene is TRBJ2-2, the V gene TRBV6-2 or TRBV6-3; 14 bases line up with TRBD2. CDR1 MNHEY and CDR2 SVGEGT come from the germline V gene. J lost 1 base, V lost 6 bases, and 4 bases had no gene match. CDR3 size: 17 residues. The CDR3 bases are TGTGCCAGCAGACGGACTAGCGGGAGGTGGAACACCGGGGAGCTGTTTTTT. This codes for CASRRTSGRWNTGELFF.

V and J are TRBV10-3 and TRBJ2-3, with D maybe TRBD2 (6 bases). The germline V gene has CDR1 ENHRY and CDR2 SYGVKD. Trimming cost V 8 bases and J 4 bases, with 16 bases left between them. There are 14 residues in the CDR3. This CDR3 is CAIRGTGAADTQYF. The CDR3 nucleotides read TGTGCCATCCGCGGAACGGGAGCTGCAGATACGCAGTATTTT.

The CDR3, as DNA: TGTGCCAGCAGTTTGGGGATGGGCTATGGCTACACCTTC. It specifies CASSLGMGYGYTF. The chain joins TRBV12-3 or TRBV12-4 to TRBJ1-2; D uncertain. V was clipped by 3 bases and J by 4 bases, with 9 bases between them. This CDR3 is built from 13 residues.

This clonotype was observed a handful of times. The chain has TRBV10-2 and TRBJ1-1, with 7 positions matching TRBD1. Unmatched junction bases numbered 11, after V lost 7 bases and J lost 6 bases. This CDR3 is 14 amino acids long. Germline values: CDR1 WSHSY, CDR2 SAAADI. The CDR3 reads CASTDRAAGSEAFF. Here the CDR3 DNA reads TGCGCCAGCACCGACAGGGCAGCCGGATCTGAAGCTTTCTTT.

The V call is TRBV5-4, the J call TRBJ2-7; the match to TRBD2 covers 10 bases. V was clipped by 4 bases and J by 2 bases; unmatched bases: 12. The length of the CDR3 is 17 residues. From germline, CDR1 is SGHNT and CDR2 YYREEE (reference sequence). The CDR3 here is CASSPGGLAGATYEQYF. The CDR3, as DNA: TGTGCCAGCAGCCCGGGGGGGCTAGCGGGGGCGACCTACGAGCAGTACTTC.

V gene TRBV2 combines with J gene TRBJ2-1; a possible D gene is TRBD2 (5 bases). This CDR3 contains 15 residues. V dropped 5 bases and J dropped 5 bases, with 16 bases sitting between them. CDR1 and CDR2 (germline): SNHLY, FYNNEI. The CDR3 is CASSSGRTENNEQFF. The CDR3 nucleotides read TGTGCCAGCAGTAGCGGACGAACGGAGAACAATGAGCAGTTCTTC.